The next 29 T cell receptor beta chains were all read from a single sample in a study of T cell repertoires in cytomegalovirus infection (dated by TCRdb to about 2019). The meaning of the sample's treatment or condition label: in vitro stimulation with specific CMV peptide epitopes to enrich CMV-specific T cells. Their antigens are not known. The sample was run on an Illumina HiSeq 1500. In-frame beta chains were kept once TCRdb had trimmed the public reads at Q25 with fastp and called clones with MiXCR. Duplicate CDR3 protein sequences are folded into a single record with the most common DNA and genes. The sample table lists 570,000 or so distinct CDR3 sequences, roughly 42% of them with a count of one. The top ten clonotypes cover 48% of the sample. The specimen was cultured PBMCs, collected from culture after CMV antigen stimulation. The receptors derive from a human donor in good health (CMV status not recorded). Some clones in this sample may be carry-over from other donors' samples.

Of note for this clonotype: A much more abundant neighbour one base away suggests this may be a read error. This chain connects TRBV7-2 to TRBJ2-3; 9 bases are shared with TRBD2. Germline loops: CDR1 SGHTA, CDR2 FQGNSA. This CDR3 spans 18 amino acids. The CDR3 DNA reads TGTGTCAGCAGCTTACGCGGGGGAGGCGGGGGGGCCGGGGATACGCAGTATTTT. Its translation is CVSSLRGGGGGAGDTQYF. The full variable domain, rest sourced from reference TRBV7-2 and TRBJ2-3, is GAGVSQSPSNKVTEKGKDVELRCDPISGHTALYWYRQSLGQGLEFLIYFQGNSAPDKSGLPSDRFSAERTGGSVSTLTIQRTQQEDSAVYLCVSSLRGGGGGAGDTQYFGPGTRLTVL.

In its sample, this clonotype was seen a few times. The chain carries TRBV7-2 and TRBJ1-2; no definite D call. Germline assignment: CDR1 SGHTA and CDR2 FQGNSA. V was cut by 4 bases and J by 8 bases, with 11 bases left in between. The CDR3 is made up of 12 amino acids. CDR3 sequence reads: CASSSDLRGYTF. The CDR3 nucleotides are TGTGCCAGCAGCTCCGACTTGCGGGGCTACACCTTC.

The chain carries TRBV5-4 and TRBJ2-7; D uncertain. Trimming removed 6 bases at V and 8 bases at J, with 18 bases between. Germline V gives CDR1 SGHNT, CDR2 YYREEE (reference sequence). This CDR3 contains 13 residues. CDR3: CASTDPTGPQQYF. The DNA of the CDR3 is TGTGCCAGCACCGACCCCACGGGTCCCCAGCAGTACTTC.

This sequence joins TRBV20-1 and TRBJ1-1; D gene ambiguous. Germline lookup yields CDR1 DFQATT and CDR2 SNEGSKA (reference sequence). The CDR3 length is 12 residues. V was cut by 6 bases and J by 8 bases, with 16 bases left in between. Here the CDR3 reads CSARSEDLEAFF. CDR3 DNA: TGCAGTGCCAGATCTGAAGACCTCGAAGCTTTCTTT.

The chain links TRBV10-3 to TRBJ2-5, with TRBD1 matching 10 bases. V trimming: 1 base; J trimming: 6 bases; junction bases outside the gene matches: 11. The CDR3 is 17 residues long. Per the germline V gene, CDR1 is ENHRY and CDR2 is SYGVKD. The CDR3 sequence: CAISEFLIQTGGKTQYF. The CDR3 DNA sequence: TGTGCCATCAGTGAGTTTCTCATCCAGACAGGGGGCAAGACCCAGTACTTC.

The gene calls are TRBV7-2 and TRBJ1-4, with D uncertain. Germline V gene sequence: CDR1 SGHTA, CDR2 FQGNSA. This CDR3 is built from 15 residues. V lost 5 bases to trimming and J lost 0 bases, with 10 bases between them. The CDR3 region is CASSPSGTTNEKLFF. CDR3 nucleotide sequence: TGTGCCAGCAGCCCGTCCGGGACAACTAATGAAAAACTGTTTTTT. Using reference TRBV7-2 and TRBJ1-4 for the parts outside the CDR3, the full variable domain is GAGVSQSPSNKVTEKGKDVELRCDPISGHTALYWYRQSLGQGLEFLIYFQGNSAPDKSGLPSDRFSAERTGGSVSTLTIQRTQQEDSAVYLCASSPSGTTNEKLFFGSGTQLSVL.

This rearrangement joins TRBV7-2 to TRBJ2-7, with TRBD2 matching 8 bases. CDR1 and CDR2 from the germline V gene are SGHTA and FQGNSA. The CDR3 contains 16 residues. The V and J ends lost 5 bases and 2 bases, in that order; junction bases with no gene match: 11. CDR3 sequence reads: CASSNSPGGGTYEQYF. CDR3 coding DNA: TGTGCCAGCAGCAATAGTCCCGGGGGGGGTACCTACGAGCAGTACTTC.

In DNA form, the CDR3 reads TGTGCCAGCAGTGAGTTGGAATTAGGAACTAGCACAGATACGCAGTATTTT. Translated, it gives CASSELELGTSTDTQYF. The rearrangement uses TRBV2 and TRBJ2-3, with no clear D. The CDR3 extends over 17 amino acids. Germline assignment: CDR1 SNHLY and CDR2 FYNNEI. With 3 bases removed from V and 0 bases from J, the gap between germline ends came to 16 bases.

CDR3 in DNA: TGTGCTAGTGGTTTAAGGGCGGAAGGGACAGATACGCAGTATTTT. This encodes CASGLRAEGTDTQYF. The V gene is TRBV12-5, the J gene TRBJ2-3; no definite D call. This CDR3 has 15 amino acids. V lost 3 bases, J lost 3 bases, and 13 bases lay in between. CDR1 and CDR2 from the germline V gene are LGHNT and FRNRAP.

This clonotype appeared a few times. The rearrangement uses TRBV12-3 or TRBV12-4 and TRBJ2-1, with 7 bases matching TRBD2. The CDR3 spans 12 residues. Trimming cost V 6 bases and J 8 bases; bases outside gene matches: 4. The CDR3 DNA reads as TGTGCCAGCAGCCCTAGCGGCTATGAGCAGTTCTTC. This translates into CASSPSGYEQFF.

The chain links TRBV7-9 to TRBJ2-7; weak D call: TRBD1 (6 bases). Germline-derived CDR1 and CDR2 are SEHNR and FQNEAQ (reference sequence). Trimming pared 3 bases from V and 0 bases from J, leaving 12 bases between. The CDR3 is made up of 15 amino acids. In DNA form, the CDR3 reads TGTGCCAGCAGCTTTGGCAACAGGGACTCCTACGAGCAGTACTTC. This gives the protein CASSFGNRDSYEQYF.

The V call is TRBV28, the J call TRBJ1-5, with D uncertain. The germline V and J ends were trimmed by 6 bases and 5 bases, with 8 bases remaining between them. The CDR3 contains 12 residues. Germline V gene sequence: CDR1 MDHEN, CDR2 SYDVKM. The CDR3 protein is CASRPADQPQHF. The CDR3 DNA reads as TGTGCCAGCAGGCCAGCTGATCAGCCCCAGCATTTT.

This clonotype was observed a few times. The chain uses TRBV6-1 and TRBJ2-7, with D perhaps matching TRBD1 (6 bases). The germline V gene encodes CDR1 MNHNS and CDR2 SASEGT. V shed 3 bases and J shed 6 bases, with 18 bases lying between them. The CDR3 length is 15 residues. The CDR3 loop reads CASSETGGRGGEQYF. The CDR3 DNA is TGTGCCAGCAGTGAGACAGGTGGCCGAGGGGGCGAGCAGTACTTC.

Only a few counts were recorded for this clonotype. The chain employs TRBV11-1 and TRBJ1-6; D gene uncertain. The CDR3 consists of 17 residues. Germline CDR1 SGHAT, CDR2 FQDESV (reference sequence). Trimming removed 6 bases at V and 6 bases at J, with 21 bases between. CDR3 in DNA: TGTGCCAGCAGTACCTTTGGGCGGAGTGCCGCTAATTCACCCCTCCACTTT. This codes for CASSTFGRSAANSPLHF.

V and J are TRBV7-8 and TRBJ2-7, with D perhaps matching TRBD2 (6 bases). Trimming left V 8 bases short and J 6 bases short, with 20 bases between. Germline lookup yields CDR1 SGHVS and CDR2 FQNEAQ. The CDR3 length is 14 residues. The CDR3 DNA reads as TGTGCCAGCGCCCCGGGACTCTTTCCCGCCGAGCAGTACTTC. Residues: CASAPGLFPAEQYF.

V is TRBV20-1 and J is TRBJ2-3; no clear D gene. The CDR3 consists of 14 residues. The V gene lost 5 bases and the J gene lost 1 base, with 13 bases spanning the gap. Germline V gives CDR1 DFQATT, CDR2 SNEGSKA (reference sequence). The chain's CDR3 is CSAQQSFRTDTQYF. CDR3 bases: TGCAGTGCTCAGCAGAGTTTCCGCACAGATACGCAGTATTTT.

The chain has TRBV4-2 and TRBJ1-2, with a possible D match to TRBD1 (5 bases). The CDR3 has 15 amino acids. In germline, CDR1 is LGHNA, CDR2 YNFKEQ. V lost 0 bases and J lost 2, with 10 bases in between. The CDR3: CASSQDARDNYGYTF. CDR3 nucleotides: TGTGCCAGCAGCCAAGACGCGAGGGACAACTATGGCTACACCTTC.

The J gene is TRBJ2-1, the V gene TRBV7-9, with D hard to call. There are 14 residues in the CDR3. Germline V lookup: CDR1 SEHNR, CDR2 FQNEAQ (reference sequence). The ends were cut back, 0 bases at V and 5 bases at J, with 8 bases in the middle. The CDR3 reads CASSLAARDNEQFF. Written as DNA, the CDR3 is TGTGCCAGCAGCTTAGCGGCAAGGGACAATGAGCAGTTCTTC. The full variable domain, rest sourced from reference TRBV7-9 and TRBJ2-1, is DTGVSQNPRHKITKRGQNVTFRCDPISEHNRLYWYRQTLGQGPEFLTYFQNEAQLEKSRLLSDRFSAERPKGSFSTLEIQRTEQGDSAMYLCASSLAARDNEQFFGPGTRLTVL.

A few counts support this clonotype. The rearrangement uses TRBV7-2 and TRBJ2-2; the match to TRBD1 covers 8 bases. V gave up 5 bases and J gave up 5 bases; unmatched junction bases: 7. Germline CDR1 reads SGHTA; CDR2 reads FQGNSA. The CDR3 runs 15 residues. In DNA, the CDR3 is TGTGCCAGCAGCCCGAGGACAGGGTGGACCGGGGAGCTGTTTTTT. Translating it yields CASSPRTGWTGELFF.

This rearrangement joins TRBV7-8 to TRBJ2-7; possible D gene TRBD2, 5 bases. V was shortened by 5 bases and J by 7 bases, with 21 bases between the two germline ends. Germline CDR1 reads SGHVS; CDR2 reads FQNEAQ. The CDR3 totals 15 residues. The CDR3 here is CASSQFTPRAGEQYF. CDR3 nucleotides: TGTGCCAGCAGCCAATTTACTCCGAGGGCCGGGGAGCAGTACTTC.

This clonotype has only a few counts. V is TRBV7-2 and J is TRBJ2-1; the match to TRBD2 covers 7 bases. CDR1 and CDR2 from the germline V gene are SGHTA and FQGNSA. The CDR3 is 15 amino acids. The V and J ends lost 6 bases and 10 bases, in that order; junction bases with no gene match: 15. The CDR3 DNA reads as TGTGCCAGCAGGCGTCGGACTAGTCGGTACAGCGAGCAGTTCTTC. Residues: CASRRRTSRYSEQFF.

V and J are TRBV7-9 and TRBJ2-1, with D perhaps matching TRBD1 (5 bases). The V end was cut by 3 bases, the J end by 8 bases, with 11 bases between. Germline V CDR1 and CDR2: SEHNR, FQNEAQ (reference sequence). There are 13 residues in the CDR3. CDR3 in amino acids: CASSFAGSHEQFF. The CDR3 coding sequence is TGTGCCAGCAGCTTTGCAGGGTCTCATGAGCAGTTCTTC.

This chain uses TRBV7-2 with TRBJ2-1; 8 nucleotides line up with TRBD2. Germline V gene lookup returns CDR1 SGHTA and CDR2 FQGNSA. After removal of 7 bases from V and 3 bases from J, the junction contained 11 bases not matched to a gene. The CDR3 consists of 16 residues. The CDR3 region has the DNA TGTGCCAGCACCGTAGGGAGCGGGAGACGCTACAATGAGCAGTTCTTC. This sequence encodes CASTVGSGRRYNEQFF.

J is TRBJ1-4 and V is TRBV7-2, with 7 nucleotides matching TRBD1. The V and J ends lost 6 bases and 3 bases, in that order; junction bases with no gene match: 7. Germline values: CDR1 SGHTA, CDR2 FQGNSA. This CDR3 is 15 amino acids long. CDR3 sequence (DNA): TGTGCCAGCAGTCGACAGGGCGCGCCTAATGAAAAACTGTTTTTT. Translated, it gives CASSRQGAPNEKLFF.

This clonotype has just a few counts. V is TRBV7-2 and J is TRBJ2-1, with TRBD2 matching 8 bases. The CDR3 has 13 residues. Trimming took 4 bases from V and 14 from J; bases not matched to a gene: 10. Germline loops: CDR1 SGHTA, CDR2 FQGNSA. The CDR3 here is CASSSGPLGGEFF. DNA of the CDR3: TGTGCCAGCAGCTCCGGACCCCTCGGGGGGGAGTTCTTC.

CDR3 nucleotides: TGTGCCAGCAGTGCGGGACTAGCGGTCGGCGGGGAGACCCAGTACTTC. Translating it yields CASSAGLAVGGETQYF. V is TRBV6-6 and J is TRBJ2-5; TRBD2 matches at 11 bases. This CDR3 comprises 16 residues. Germline V gene data show CDR1 as MNHNY and CDR2 as SVGAGI (reference sequence). V shed 5 bases, J shed 5 bases, and the junction held 10 bases outside the gene matches.

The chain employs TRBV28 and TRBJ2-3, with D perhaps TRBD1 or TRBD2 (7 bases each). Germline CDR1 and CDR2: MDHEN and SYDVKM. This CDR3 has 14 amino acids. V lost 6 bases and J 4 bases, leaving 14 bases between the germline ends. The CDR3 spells CASRGAGTADTQYF. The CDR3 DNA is TGTGCCAGCAGGGGAGCGGGGACAGCAGATACGCAGTATTTT.

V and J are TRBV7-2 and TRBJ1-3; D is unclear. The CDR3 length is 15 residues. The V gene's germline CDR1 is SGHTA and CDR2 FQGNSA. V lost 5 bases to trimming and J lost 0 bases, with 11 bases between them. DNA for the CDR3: TGTGCCAGCAGCCGCGAGGACCTCTCTGGAAACACCATATATTTT. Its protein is CASSREDLSGNTIYF.

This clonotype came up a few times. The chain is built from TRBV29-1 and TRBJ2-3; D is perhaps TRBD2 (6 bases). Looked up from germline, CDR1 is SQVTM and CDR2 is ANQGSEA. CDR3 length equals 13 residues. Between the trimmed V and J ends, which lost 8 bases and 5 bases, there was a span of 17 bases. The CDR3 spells CSFRLVGGDTQYF. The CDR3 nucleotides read TGCAGCTTTCGACTAGTCGGAGGAGATACGCAGTATTTT.